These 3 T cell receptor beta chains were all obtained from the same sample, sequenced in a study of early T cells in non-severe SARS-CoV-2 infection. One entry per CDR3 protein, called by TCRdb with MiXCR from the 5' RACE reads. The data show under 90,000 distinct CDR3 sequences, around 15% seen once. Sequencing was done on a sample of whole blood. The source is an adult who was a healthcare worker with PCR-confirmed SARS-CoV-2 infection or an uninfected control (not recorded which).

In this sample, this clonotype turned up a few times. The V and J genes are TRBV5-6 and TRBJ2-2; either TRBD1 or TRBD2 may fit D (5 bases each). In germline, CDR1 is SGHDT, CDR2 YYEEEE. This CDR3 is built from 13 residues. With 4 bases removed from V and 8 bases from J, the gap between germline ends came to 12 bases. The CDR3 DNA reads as TGTGCCAGCAGCCCCGGGGCGGCAGGGGAGCTGTTTTTT. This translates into CASSPGAAGELFF.

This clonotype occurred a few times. Here the CDR3 reads CSARDGAAGGYEQYF. The CDR3 DNA reads as TGCAGTGCTAGAGATGGGGCAGCGGGGGGCTACGAGCAGTACTTC. The rearrangement joins TRBV20-1 to TRBJ2-7; TRBD2 agrees at 9 bases. J gave up 3 bases and V 0 bases, and 6 bases lay outside the gene matches. The CDR3 length is 15 residues. The germline gives CDR1 DFQATT, CDR2 SNEGSKA (reference sequence).

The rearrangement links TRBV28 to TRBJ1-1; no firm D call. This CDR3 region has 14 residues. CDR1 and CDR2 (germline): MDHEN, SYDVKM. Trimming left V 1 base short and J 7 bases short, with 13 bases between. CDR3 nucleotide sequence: TGTGCCAGCAGTTTATCCGTCAGACTTCTTGAAGCTTTCTTT. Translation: CASSLSVRLLEAFF.